What follows are 25 T cell receptor beta chains derived from one specimen sequenced in a study of blood T cell repertoires in COVID-19. TCRdb's copy holds only in-frame clones and misses some; the assay was immunoSEQ multiplex PCR. The profile covers about 200,000 clones, with about nine tenths appearing a single time and around 6.5% taken by the ten largest. The sample consisted of peripheral blood. These receptors were collected from a man aged 55 to 69 who had recovered from COVID-19.

The chain has TRBV7-3 and TRBJ2-7; D perhaps matches TRBD1 (6 bases). V dropped 1 base and J dropped 5 bases, with 18 bases sitting between them. The germline gives CDR1 SGHTA, CDR2 FQGTGA. The CDR3 has 16 amino acids. CDR3 DNA: TGTGCCAGCAGCTTAAGGGGGCAGCCGTCCTGGGACGAGCAGTACTTC. Protein sequence: CASSLRGQPSWDEQYF.

This chain joins TRBV3-1 (or the pseudogene TRBV3-2) and TRBJ2-7; no clear D gene. The length of the CDR3 is 15 residues. Germline assignment: CDR1 LGHDT and CDR2 YNNKEL (reference sequence). The V end was cut by 4 bases, the J end by 2 bases, with 15 bases between. The DNA of the CDR3 is TGTGCCAGCAGCCGCAACGCAACAACAGCCTACGAGCAGTACTTC. Translated, it gives CASSRNATTAYEQYF.

The rearrangement uses TRBV7-6 and TRBJ2-7; 8 bases agree with TRBD2. Germline V CDR1 and CDR2: SGHVS, FNYEAQ. V dropped 3 bases and J dropped 7; count of bases not matched to a gene: 11. The CDR3 has 15 residues. DNA for the CDR3: TGTGCCAGCAGCTTTAACCGCGCGGGGGGAGTTGAGCAGTACTTC. Encoded protein: CASSFNRAGGVEQYF.

This rearrangement joins TRBV7-3 to TRBJ1-1, with 9 bases matching TRBD1. The CDR3 is made up of 13 amino acids. The germline V gene has CDR1 SGHTA and CDR2 FQGTGA. V lost 5 bases to trimming and J lost 3 bases; unmatched junction nucleotides: 1. CDR3 protein: CASSRTGDTEAFF. The CDR3 region has the DNA TGTGCCAGCAGCCGGACAGGGGACACTGAAGCTTTCTTT.

The V gene is TRBV28, the J gene TRBJ2-7; 8 bases are a match to TRBD2. Trimming cost V 3 bases and J 2 bases; bases outside gene matches: 3. From germline, CDR1 is MDHEN and CDR2 SYDVKM. CDR3 size: 14 residues. The CDR3 spells CASSFSGDAYEQYF. The CDR3 region has the DNA TGTGCCAGCAGTTTTAGCGGGGACGCCTACGAGCAGTACTTC.

This rearrangement joins TRBV7-2 to TRBJ2-5, with D perhaps matching TRBD2 (6 bases). The length of the CDR3 is 14 residues. V was pared by 5 bases and J by 4 bases, with 14 bases between. The V gene's germline CDR1 is SGHTA and CDR2 FQGNSA. This chain's CDR3 is CASSPDMGGETQYF. The CDR3 DNA reads TGTGCCAGCAGCCCGGACATGGGGGGAGAGACCCAGTACTTC.

V is TRBV3-1 (or the pseudogene TRBV3-2) and J is TRBJ2-2; TRBD2 aligns across 13 bases. The J segment lost 5 bases and the V segment lost 3 bases, leaving 6 bases of the junction unmatched. Germline lookup yields CDR1 LGHDT and CDR2 YNNKEL (reference sequence). The CDR3 totals 17 residues. As DNA, the CDR3 is TGTGCCAGCAGCCACGGACTAGCGGGGGCGGGGACCGGGGAGCTGTTTTTT. Translation: CASSHGLAGAGTGELFF.

At least ten counts were recorded for this clone. The chain employs TRBV2 and TRBJ1-5, with D possibly TRBD1 on 5 matching bases. This CDR3 region has 13 residues. Germline CDR1 SNHLY, CDR2 FYNNEI. V was pared by 5 bases and J by 6 bases, with 11 bases between. For the CDR3, the DNA is TGTGCCAGCAGTTCGGGGGAGAGTCAGCCCCAGCATTTT. Protein: CASSSGESQPQHF. Full variable domain (outside the CDR3, taken from reference TRBV2 and TRBJ1-5): EPEVTQTPSHQVTQMGQEVILRCVPISNHLYFYWYRQILGQKVEFLVSFYNNEISEKSEIFDDQFSVERPDGSNFTLKIRSTKLEDSAMYFCASSSGESQPQHFGDGTRLSIL.

This chain joins TRBV24-1 and TRBJ2-7; 7 positions agree with TRBD1. J lost 6 bases, V lost 3 bases, and 7 bases had no gene match. Per the germline V gene, CDR1 is KGHDR and CDR2 is SFDVKD. The CDR3 totals 14 residues. CDR3 in amino acids: CATSDPRQGGEQYF. The CDR3 DNA follows: TGTGCCACCAGTGATCCCCGACAGGGTGGCGAGCAGTACTTC.

V usage is TRBV7-9 and J usage is TRBJ2-1, with D possibly TRBD1 on 5 matching bases. Trimming stripped 5 bases from V and 6 bases from J, with 11 bases between. The length of the CDR3 is 13 residues. In germline, CDR1 is SEHNR, CDR2 FQNEAQ (reference sequence). CDR3 in amino acids: CASSARGLNEQFF. CDR3 in DNA: TGTGCCAGCAGCGCAAGGGGCCTCAATGAGCAGTTCTTC.

This clone has only one observation. The chain recombines TRBV19 with TRBJ2-1; 13 positions match TRBD2. CDR3 length: 16 amino acids. Germline assignment: CDR1 LNHDA and CDR2 SQIVND (reference sequence). With V trimmed by 9 bases and J by 0 bases, 5 bases remained unmatched. The CDR3 DNA follows: TGTGCCAGCGGGACTAGCGGGATGAGCTCCTACAATGAGCAGTTCTTC. Its translation: CASGTSGMSSYNEQFF.

The chain combines TRBV7-9 with TRBJ1-1, with 7 positions matching TRBD1. V was pared by 3 bases and J by 7 bases, with 8 bases of the junction left unmatched. CDR1 and CDR2 (germline): SEHNR, FQNEAQ (reference sequence). This CDR3 has 14 amino acids. The CDR3 protein is CASSFLGGLVEAFF. As DNA, the CDR3 is TGTGCCAGCAGCTTCTTAGGGGGCCTCGTTGAAGCTTTCTTT.

This chain joins TRBV6-4 and TRBJ1-2, with TRBD1 identical over 8 bases. CDR3 length equals 16 residues. Germline trimming cut 0 bases from V and 8 bases from J; bases unmatched to any gene: 11. Per germline, CDR1 MRHNA and CDR2 SNTAGT. CDR3 DNA: TGTGCCAGCAGTGACTCTTCGGGGCAGGGGGCGCGCGGCTACACCTTC. It translates to CASSDSSGQGARGYTF.

The rearrangement links TRBV10-3 to TRBJ2-3; possibly TRBD2 for D (6 bases). The CDR3 contains 17 residues. V was clipped by 3 bases and J by 4 bases, with 20 bases between them. The V gene's germline CDR1 is ENHRY and CDR2 SYGVKD. The CDR3 sequence is CAISDHGFTSSPDTQYF. The CDR3, as DNA: TGTGCCATCAGTGACCACGGATTTACTAGCTCCCCAGATACGCAGTATTTT.

The gene calls are TRBV7-2 and TRBJ1-6; D gene ambiguous. This CDR3 region has 13 residues. Germline CDR1 SGHTA, CDR2 FQGNSA. Trimming removed 2 bases at V and 8 bases at J, with 7 bases between. CDR3 in DNA: TGTGCCAGCAGCTTACTTCTAGATTCACCCCTCCACTTT. It is translated as CASSLLLDSPLHF.

The genes are TRBV14 and TRBJ2-2, with D uncertain. The germline CDR1 and CDR2 sequences are SGHDN and FVKESK. This CDR3 has 13 residues. Deletions cut 2 bases from V and 7 bases from J, with 8 bases between. This chain's CDR3 is CASSQSVFGELFF. In nucleotides, the CDR3 is TGTGCCAGCAGCCAATCGGTCTTCGGGGAGCTGTTTTTT.

The chain couples TRBV5-1 to TRBJ2-2; 10 bases fit TRBD2. V trimming: 0 bases; J trimming: 6 bases; junction bases outside the gene matches: 5. The CDR3 totals 16 residues. Germline lookup yields CDR1 SGHRS and CDR2 YFSETQ. This chain's CDR3 is CASSLVGSGRSGELFF. The CDR3 DNA reads as TGCGCCAGCAGCTTGGTTGGTAGCGGGAGGTCCGGGGAGCTGTTTTTT.

The chain carries TRBV9 and TRBJ2-2; 11 nucleotides agree with TRBD2. V was clipped by 3 bases and J by 3 bases; unmatched bases: 4. The CDR3 contains 16 residues. CDR1 SGDLS and CDR2 YYNGEE come from the germline V gene. The CDR3 reads CASSGGTSGYTGELFF. The CDR3 DNA sequence: TGTGCCAGCAGCGGGGGGACTAGCGGCTACACCGGGGAGCTGTTTTTT.

V usage is TRBV5-4 and J usage is TRBJ2-3; TRBD1 agrees at 9 bases. The V gene end was trimmed by 4 bases and the J gene end by 4 bases; junction bases not matched to a gene: 4. The CDR3 runs to 14 residues. Germline CDR1 SGHNT, CDR2 YYREEE (reference sequence). The CDR3: CASSPGQGPDTQYF. The CDR3 DNA sequence: TGTGCCAGCAGCCCAGGACAGGGGCCAGATACGCAGTATTTT. The full variable domain, its missing parts supplied by reference TRBV5-4 and TRBJ2-3, is ETGVTQSPTHLIKTRGQQVTLRCSSQSGHNTVSWYQQALGQGPQFIFQYYREEENGRGNFPPRFSGLQFPNYSSELNVNALELDDSALYLCASSPGQGPDTQYFGPGTRLTVL.

V gene TRBV14 combines with J gene TRBJ2-3; D unresolved. The CDR3 consists of 16 residues. V was trimmed by 5 bases and J by 1 base, leaving 16 bases between them. Germline loops: CDR1 SGHDN, CDR2 FVKESK. CDR3 sequence (DNA): TGTGCCAGCAGCAAGTCAGCCGCCCGGGGCACAGATACGCAGTATTTT. It codes for CASSKSAARGTDTQYF.

This sequence joins TRBV27 and TRBJ2-2; D may be TRBD1 (6 bases). Germline values: CDR1 MNHEY, CDR2 SMNVEV (reference sequence). CDR3 length: 16 amino acids. Deletions cut 5 bases from V and 0 bases from J, with 13 bases between. The CDR3 region has the DNA TGTGCCAGCAGTCCCAGGACAGTTCCGAACACCGGGGAGCTGTTTTTT. This encodes CASSPRTVPNTGELFF.

J is TRBJ2-7 and V is TRBV2, with 11 bases lining up with TRBD2. Germline V gives CDR1 SNHLY, CDR2 FYNNEI. The V and J ends lost 7 bases and 7 bases, in that order; junction bases with no gene match: 12. CDR3 length: 15 amino acids. The CDR3 DNA is TGTGCCAGCACTCCGGGACTAGCGGTCCTATTTGAGCAGTACTTC. Encoded protein: CASTPGLAVLFEQYF.

The chain's CDR3 is CATSRELAGTGELFF. The CDR3 DNA reads as TGTGCCACCAGCAGAGAACTAGCGGGAACCGGGGAGCTGTTTTTT. The V gene is TRBV15, the J gene TRBJ2-2; 10 nucleotides match TRBD2. The CDR3 loop spans 15 amino acids. Germline trimming cut 0 bases from V and 5 bases from J; bases unmatched to any gene: 0. Germline CDR1 is LNHNV and CDR2 is YYDKDF (reference sequence).

The CDR3 here is CASSVQAGVNSYNEQFF. CDR3 coding DNA: TGTGCCAGCAGCGTTCAAGCGGGAGTCAACTCCTACAATGAGCAGTTCTTC. J is TRBJ2-1 and V is TRBV9; TRBD2 matches at 8 bases. The junction had 7 bases not matched to a gene; V was cut back by 2 bases and J by 0 bases. This CDR3 is 17 amino acids long. CDR1 is SGDLS and CDR2 is YYNGEE in the germline V gene.

The rearrangement uses TRBV19 and TRBJ1-5; D remains ambiguous. The CDR3 length is 13 residues. The germline V gene has CDR1 LNHDA and CDR2 SQIVND (reference sequence). V shed 4 bases and J shed 3 bases, with 7 bases lying between them. This chain's CDR3 is CASSRDYNQPQHF. The CDR3 DNA is TGTGCCAGTAGTAGAGACTACAATCAGCCCCAGCATTTT.